Below are 17 T cell receptor beta chains sequenced from a single sample in a study of human T cells and chemical hapten exposure. The time point was: patch test 1, 2 weeks after DPC sensitization. Treatment indicated: therapeutic diphenylcyclopropenone sensitization with weekly scalp DPC. TCRdb reprocessed the RACE reads via MiXCR and lists one record per CDR3 protein. This sample has tens of thousands of distinct CDR3 sequences, with 9.5% to 12% found just once. Sequences were derived from whole blood, sampled in connection with sensitization to the hapten diphenylcyclopropenone (DPC). The receptor source for this set is a woman between 50 and 59 years old with alopecia areata. Some clones in this sample may be carry-over from other donors' samples.

There are many counts of this clonotype. The chain has TRBV30 and TRBJ2-7, with 10 positions matching TRBD1. The V gene's germline CDR1 is GTSNPN and CDR2 SVGIG (reference sequence). With V trimmed by 2 bases and J by 5 bases, 6 bases remained unmatched. The CDR3 spans 14 residues. CDR3: CAWSWGQGFNEQYF. DNA for the CDR3: TGTGCCTGGAGTTGGGGACAGGGGTTCAACGAGCAGTACTTC.

This clonotype was detected ten times or more. The J gene is TRBJ2-7, the V gene TRBV29-1; D is undetermined. The V gene lost 4 bases and the J gene lost 7 bases, with 11 bases spanning the gap. This CDR3 is 11 amino acids long. Germline assignment: CDR1 SQVTM and CDR2 ANQGSEA. For the CDR3, the DNA is TGCAGCGTTGGGCCAGTAGGAGAGCAGTACTTC. This codes for CSVGPVGEQYF.

The V gene is TRBV7-9, the J gene TRBJ2-3; the match to TRBD2 covers 9 bases. After removal of 4 bases from V and 1 base from J, the junction contained 3 bases not matched to a gene. CDR3 length: 15 residues. CDR1 and CDR2 from the germline V gene are SEHNR and FQNEAQ (reference sequence). The chain's CDR3 is CASSSRTSGTDTQYF. In DNA form, the CDR3 reads TGTGCCAGCAGCTCTCGGACTAGCGGCACAGATACGCAGTATTTT.

Many counts were recorded for this clonotype. The chain uses TRBV27 and TRBJ1-5; D is unresolved. This CDR3 region has 15 residues. In germline, CDR1 is MNHEY, CDR2 SMNVEV (reference sequence). V was clipped by 2 bases and J by 7 bases, with 15 bases between them. CDR3 sequence: CASSLTTGPGQPQHF. CDR3 coding DNA: TGTGCCAGCAGTTTAACGACCGGGCCAGGACAGCCCCAGCATTTT.

This clonotype was seen at least ten times. The J gene is TRBJ2-7, the V gene TRBV3-1; tentatively, D is TRBD2 (6 bases). The CDR3 is made up of 16 amino acids. V lost 0 bases and J 9 bases, leaving 21 bases between the germline ends. Germline V gene data show CDR1 as LGHDT and CDR2 as YNNKEL (reference sequence). Here the CDR3 reads CASSQDMRDARSGQYF. The CDR3 nucleotides read TGTGCCAGCAGCCAAGATATGCGGGACGCCAGATCAGGGCAGTACTTC.

This clonotype was detected many times. This chain links TRBV6-6 with TRBJ1-1; no reliable D call. The germline V gene has CDR1 MNHNY and CDR2 SVGAGI (reference sequence). The ends were cut back, 2 bases at V and 5 bases at J, with 15 bases in the middle. This CDR3 is 15 amino acids long. The CDR3 protein is CASSYGFRRSTEAFF. Written as DNA, the CDR3 is TGTGCCAGCAGTTACGGTTTCCGCAGGAGTACTGAAGCTTTCTTT.

This clonotype was seen repeatedly, ten times or more. The CDR3 nucleotides read TGTGCCAGCAGCTTTTACACGGCTGAAGCTTTCTTT. As protein: CASSFYTAEAFF. The chain couples TRBV7-2 to TRBJ1-1; D remains unclear. Germline V gene sequence: CDR1 SGHTA, CDR2 FQGNSA. Trimming cost V 3 bases and J 6 bases, with 8 bases left between them. The CDR3 spans 12 residues.

The chain joins TRBV24-1 to TRBJ2-1; D is ambiguous. This CDR3 is built from 16 residues. Germline CDR1 is KGHDR and CDR2 is SFDVKD. The germline V and J ends were trimmed by 0 bases and 0 bases, with 8 bases remaining between them. CDR3 nucleotide sequence: TGTGCCACCAGTGATTTGGCCACAAGCTCCTACAATGAGCAGTTCTTC. This sequence encodes CATSDLATSSYNEQFF.

This clonotype showed up many times. The rearrangement joins TRBV20-1 to TRBJ2-1, with D maybe TRBD1 (6 bases). Germline V gene data show CDR1 as DFQATT and CDR2 as SNEGSKA (reference sequence). V lost 5 bases and J lost 13, with 15 bases in between. CDR3 length: 11 residues. The CDR3 DNA reads TGCAGTGCTCCGGGACACCGGATCCAGTTCTTC. Its protein product is CSAPGHRIQFF.

This clonotype has at least ten counts. The rearrangement uses TRBV18 and TRBJ2-3; D not resolved. The V end lost 3 bases, the J end lost 0 bases, and 16 bases lay between the germline ends. Germline CDR1 is KGHSH and CDR2 is LQKENI. CDR3 length equals 17 residues. The CDR3 DNA follows: TGTGCCAGCTCACCGAGTACCGGAACTGGCAGCACAGATACGCAGTATTTT. It encodes CASSPSTGTGSTDTQYF.

This clonotype showed up just a few times. A junction end diverges from the germline sequence, so it may reflect a read error. J is TRBJ1-4 and V is TRBV20-1, with D hard to call. This CDR3 contains 13 residues. CDR1 is DFQATT and CDR2 is SNEGSKA in the germline V gene (reference sequence). DNA for the CDR3: TGCAGTGCAAGAGACGAGGCAGCGGAAAAACTGTTTTTT. Translation: CSARDEAAEKLFF.

The V call is TRBV14, the J call TRBJ1-1; no reliable D call. Trimming took 5 bases from V and 5 from J, leaving 21 bases between them. This CDR3 has 16 amino acids. The germline V gene has CDR1 SGHDN and CDR2 FVKESK. The CDR3 protein is CASSSYKGSLWTEAFF. For the CDR3, the DNA is TGTGCCAGCAGCTCATATAAAGGCTCCCTGTGGACTGAAGCTTTCTTT.

This clonotype has at least ten counts. One end of the junction varies from germline; a read error may be responsible. This sequence joins TRBV20-1 and TRBJ1-1; 7 bases agree with TRBD1. In germline, CDR1 is DFQATT, CDR2 SNEGSKA (reference sequence). CDR3 length equals 15 residues. The CDR3 bases are TGCAGTGCTCGAGAGGGGGCTGGGGAGAACACTGAAGCTTTCTTT. Translating gives CSAREGAGENTEAFF.

At least ten counts were recorded for this clonotype. V and J are TRBV5-6 and TRBJ1-6, with D possibly being TRBD1 (5 bases). CDR3 length equals 15 residues. The V and J ends lost 2 bases and 5 bases respectively, with 11 bases between them. Germline lookup yields CDR1 SGHDT and CDR2 YYEEEE. CDR3 nucleotides: TGTGCCAGCAGCTTCGTCTCGGGACATAATTCACCCCTCCACTTT. Protein sequence: CASSFVSGHNSPLHF.

This clonotype has just a few counts. V gene TRBV28 combines with J gene TRBJ1-2; TRBD1 matches at 9 bases. The CDR3 runs to 12 residues. V was clipped by 11 bases and J by 6 bases; unmatched bases: 7. Germline V CDR1 and CDR2: MDHEN, SYDVKM. CDR3 coding DNA: TGTGCCGGTGGGGGACAGGGCGATGGCTACACCTTC. The encoded protein is CAGGGQGDGYTF.

This clonotype was observed a few times. This chain joins TRBV20-1 and TRBJ1-1, with a tentative D call TRBD1 (6 bases). Germline CDR1 is DFQATT and CDR2 is SNEGSKA (reference sequence). V gave up 4 bases and J gave up 5 bases, with 14 bases separating them. The CDR3 sequence is 13 residues long. The CDR3 region is CSAKQGSETEAFF. CDR3 bases: TGCAGTGCTAAGCAGGGGTCAGAAACTGAAGCTTTCTTT.

This rearrangement joins TRBV10-1 to TRBJ2-5; 10 bases line up with TRBD1. J gave up 5 bases and V 3 bases, and 9 bases lay outside the gene matches. Germline V CDR1 and CDR2: WNHNN, SYGVQD (reference sequence). CDR3 length equals 16 residues. The CDR3 bases are TGCGCCAGCAGTGAAGGCGGACAGGGGGTCGGTGAGACCCAGTACTTC. Protein sequence: CASSEGGQGVGETQYF.